What follows is one T cell receptor (beta chain) and its context. Its antigen target is currently unknown. Base qualities are missing; no much larger clone stands one base away. The source of the sample is a study of B cell selection in AIRE deficiency (dated by TCRdb to about 2019). About the study as a whole: A comparison of TCRbeta repertoires of sorted blood CD4+ conventional T cells and regulatory T cells was made between AIRE-deficient patients and healthy controls. The TCR-sequenced cohort comprised about five AIRE-deficient APECED patients and about five healthy control donors.

Regulatory T cells were sorted as CD4+CD25hiCD127low/negative cells. The AIRE-deficient patients had APECED syndrome. Tconv and Treg cells for TCRbeta sequencing were sorted on a FACSAria flow cytometer. The sorted cells went into 5-ml round-bottom polystyrene tubes, and the dry cell pellets were then frozen at -80 degrees C until sequencing. Taken from cysteine to phenylalanine, the CDR3 has 11 residues. Here the CDR3 DNA is all that survives: 33 bases in frame from base 1. Relative to germline, V is 5 bases shorter and J is 11 bases shorter, with 9 bases between their ends. For CDR1 and CDR2, the germline V gene lists MDHEN and SYDVKM. What the research found in general, with its limitations: Only TCRbeta chains were sequenced, and around 35% of shared healthy-donor Treg sequences were also present in healthy Tconv cells, possibly due to differing TCRalpha chains. Tconv and Treg cells from AIRE-deficient patients showed TCRBV gene usage, CDR3 length and TCR diversity similar to those of healthy donors. Shared Treg sequences had shorter CDR3s, which reflects a bias toward rearrangements containing few non-templated nucleotide insertions. About 31% of the Treg TCRbeta sequences shared among healthy donors turned up in patient Tconv cells, suggesting that Treg-biased clones are diverted into the Tconv compartment. Among several thousand shared Treg TCRbeta sequences, over 30% were found to be shared only among healthy donors and approximately 9.3% only among patients, suggesting that Treg selection is less efficient in the absence of AIRE.

The immunoSEQ platform was used for TCRbeta chain sequencing. The original pipeline was this. When Treg repertoires were pooled, approximately 50,000 distinct TCRbeta sequences were obtained from patients and some 96,000 from healthy donors. Public Treg TCRbeta sequences were defined as those shared by two or more individuals and were then searched for in Tconv repertoires. Differences between groups were assessed using Mann-Whitney U tests with Bonferroni-Dunn correction in GraphPad Prism 7.03. Drawn from immuneACCESS, this table holds only the in-frame rearrangements with V and J called that TCRdb kept. Clones are partly lost; checked studies trace under half to an unresolved V gene and leave the rest unexplained. V and J calls and clone size come straight from that table; D and trimming were deduced from the DNA. This sample gives around 20,000 clones in total; 94% of them show up just once. About 2% of the sample is held by the ten biggest clonotypes.

The sequence came from a human donor with AIRE deficiency. The chain was built from TRBV28 and TRBJ1-4; too little of a D gene remains to name it. Sequenced material: Tregs sorted from PBMCs. The DNA sequence is given as TGTGCCAGCAGTGTTATGGGGAAACTGTTTTTT. Translated, this gives CASSVMGKLFF.